Listed below are T cell receptor beta chains from one sample, sequenced in a study of T cell repertoires in cytomegalovirus infection. MiXCR, run by TCRdb on the reads, gives a single entry per CDR3 protein. The sample has about 35,000 distinct CDR3 sequences; 40% to 65% are singletons. Their antigens remain unidentified. The sequencing used CD8+ T cells from cultured PBMCs, collected from culture after CMV antigen stimulation. The source of these receptors is a human donor in good health (CMV status not recorded). Some clones in this sample may be carry-over from other donors' samples. The conserved cysteine and the conserved F or W are not part of the CDR3 here.

cdr3_length v_call cdr3_aa
14 TRBV28 ASSLAGETFYNEQF
13 TRBV12-3/TRBV12-4 ASSLGQGQYQPQH
14 TRBV30 AWKLGDYLSTDTQY
14 TRBV28 ASSRSGLAGAYEQY
12 TRBV7-6 ASSQIDRVYGYT
13 TRBV27 ASSFTTLTRETQY
12 TRBV7-9 ASSFRDSDQPQH
13 TRBV23-1 ASSPMGGSSNEQF
14 TRBV11-3 ASSLGYRVNTGELF
12 TRBV5-1 ASSHDRGLGEQY
14 TRBV10-3 AISEKRREGGNEQF
13 TRBV7-2 ASSLRQGNTGELF
16 TRBV7-4 ASSPVVAGGSLQETQY
12 TRBV7-8 AGAGLAGVETQY
14 TRBV5-5 ASSLRADYSNQPQH
13 TRBV27 ASSLMGGVTYEQY
10 TRBV24-1 ATGNSNTEAF
14 TRBV29-1 SVEMEGQDVYNEQF
11 TRBV10-3 AITNPTGKEAF
10 TRBV7-2 ASSLGNYGYT
13 TRBV7-6 ASSLEGRVNYEQY
15 TRBV4-1 ASSLRPYTGGNQPQH
13 TRBV7-4 ASSFPGHDSYEQY
17 TRBV6-2/TRBV6-3 ASSYNGISGTSSTGELF
14 TRBV7-4 ASSLIGFSSYNEQF
13 TRBV7-2 ASSFSDRGNTEAF
13 TRBV4-1 ASSQLLAGSYEQY
12 TRBV7-6 ASSPRTGNYEQY
11 TRBV6-1 ASSPTDLYGYT
10 TRBV27 ASSQQGNIQY
13 TRBV7-2 ASSLVVYSTDTQY
11 TRBV10-2 ASGKGQNYGYT
11 TRBV18 ASSPPGGREQY
10 TRBV6-2/TRBV6-3 ASSASGREQF
13 TRBV7-6 ASSPLAGVTYEQY
11 TRBV2 ASSETRRYEQY
11 TRBV11-3 ASSWTGVGEQY
10 TRBV6-6 ASSYARTEAF
11 TRBV7-6 ASSSSLSYEQY
9 TRBV12-3/TRBV12-4 ASSLGSGAF
12 TRBV2 ASSGAWDNQPQH
13 TRBV12-3/TRBV12-4 ASSPRDRGNQPQH
12 TRBV7-3 ASSFTGGRDEQF
11 TRBV13 ASSSGTGSEQY
12 TRBV20-1 SAPAGTSRLEQY
8 TRBV29-1 SVVRGGYT
11 TRBV2 ASSGTAREEQY
13 TRBV27 ASSLYVAGTNVLT
13 TRBV7-6 ASSLASGPGNGQF
15 TRBV19 ASLSSATYSSYNEQF
12 TRBV11-2 ASSRWDRDYGYT
14 TRBV7-9 ASSSPRDRSSYEQY
12 TRBV7-6 ASSKLAVNEKLF